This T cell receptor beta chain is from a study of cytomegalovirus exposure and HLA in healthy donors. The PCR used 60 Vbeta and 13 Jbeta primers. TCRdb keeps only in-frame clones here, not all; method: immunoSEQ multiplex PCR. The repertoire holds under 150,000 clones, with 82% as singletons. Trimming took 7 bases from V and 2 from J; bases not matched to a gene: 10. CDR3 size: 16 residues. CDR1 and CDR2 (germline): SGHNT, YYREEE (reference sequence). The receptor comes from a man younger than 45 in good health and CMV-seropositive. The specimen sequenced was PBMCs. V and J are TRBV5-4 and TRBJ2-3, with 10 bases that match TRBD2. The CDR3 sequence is CASARTSGFPTDTQYF. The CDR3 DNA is TGTGCCAGCGCCCGGACTAGCGGCTTTCCCACAGATACGCAGTATTTT.